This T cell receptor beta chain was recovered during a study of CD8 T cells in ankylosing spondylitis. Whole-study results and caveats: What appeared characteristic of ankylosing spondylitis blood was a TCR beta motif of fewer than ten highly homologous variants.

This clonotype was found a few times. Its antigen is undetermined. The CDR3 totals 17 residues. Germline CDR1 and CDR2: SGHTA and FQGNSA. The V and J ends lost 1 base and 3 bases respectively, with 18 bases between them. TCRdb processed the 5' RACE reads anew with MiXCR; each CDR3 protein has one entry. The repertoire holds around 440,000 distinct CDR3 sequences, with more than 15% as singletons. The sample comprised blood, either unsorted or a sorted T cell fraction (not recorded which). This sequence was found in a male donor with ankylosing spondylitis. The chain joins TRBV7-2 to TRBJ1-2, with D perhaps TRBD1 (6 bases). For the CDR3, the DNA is TGTGCCAGCAGCTTAGTGGGGGGGCGCGAGAGCTACTATGGCTACACCTTC. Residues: CASSLVGGRESYYGYTF.